Below are 31 T cell receptor beta chains sequenced from a single sample in a study of blood T cells in healthy people across ages. It was with a sample-barcoded 5' primer and a J-beta primer mix that a second PCR of roughly 7 to 12 cycles was run. A single record per CDR3 protein comes from TCRdb applying MiXCR to the 5' RACE reads. This table has 650,000 to 800,000 distinct CDR3 sequences, 40% to 50% appearing once. The specimen was blood. Receptors were obtained from a man aged 55 to 70 in good health.

This clonotype was recorded a few times. The V gene is TRBV20-1, the J gene TRBJ1-2; D gene unclear. The CDR3 spans 14 residues. CDR1 is DFQATT and CDR2 is SNEGSKA in the germline V gene (reference sequence). V was trimmed by 6 bases and J by 0 bases, leaving 14 bases between them. The CDR3 sequence: CSAREGQANYGYTF. In nucleotides, the CDR3 is TGCAGTGCGCGGGAGGGCCAGGCTAACTATGGCTACACCTTC.

Only a few counts were recorded for this clonotype. The rearrangement joins TRBV6-2 or TRBV6-3 to TRBJ1-2, with D uncertain. V gave up 3 bases and J gave up 4 bases, with 9 bases separating them. This CDR3 spans 13 amino acids. Per the germline V gene, CDR1 is MNHEY and CDR2 is SVGEGT. The CDR3 here is CASSYDGTYGYTF. CDR3 sequence (DNA): TGTGCCAGCAGTTATGACGGAACCTATGGCTACACCTTC.

This clonotype came up a few times. The chain employs TRBV2 and TRBJ1-2; D is ambiguous. Trimming pared 6 bases from V and 7 bases from J, leaving 9 bases between. The germline gives CDR1 SNHLY, CDR2 FYNNEI. This CDR3 is 11 amino acids long. For the CDR3, the DNA is TGTGCCAGCAGGGACCTGAGTGGCTACACCTTC. Its translation: CASRDLSGYTF.

This chain connects TRBV12-3 or TRBV12-4 to TRBJ2-1; D is possibly TRBD1 (6 bases). The V and J ends lost 6 bases and 5 bases respectively, with 14 bases between them. CDR3 size: 14 residues. CDR3: CASSQTGPHNEQFF. In nucleotides, the CDR3 is TGTGCCAGCAGCCAGACAGGTCCCCACAATGAGCAGTTCTTC.

This clonotype has only a few counts. J is TRBJ2-1 and V is TRBV10-1; D may match TRBD1 or TRBD2 (5 bases each). Germline CDR1 and CDR2: WNHNN and SYGVQD (reference sequence). V lost 4 bases to trimming and J lost 7 bases, with 14 bases between them. This CDR3 spans 14 amino acids. CDR3 nucleotides: TGCGCCAGCAGTGCGACTGGGGGACGGAATGAGCAGTTCTTC. Residues: CASSATGGRNEQFF.

This clonotype has ten or more counts. This could be a read error, since a much larger clone is one nucleotide away. The J gene is TRBJ2-1, the V gene TRBV29-1; D unresolved. The end of the DNA aligns better with TRBJ2-7, so the J call may be wrong. In germline, CDR1 is SQVTM, CDR2 ANQGSEA. The CDR3 runs 13 residues. CDR3 sequence (DNA): TGCAGCGTTGTAGGAGACGGGTACAATGAGCAGTACTTC. Its protein is CSVVGDGYNEQYF.

V and J are TRBV10-3 and TRBJ1-1; 9 bases map to TRBD1. This CDR3 region has 12 residues. CDR1 is ENHRY, CDR2 SYGVKD, per germline. The V and J ends lost 6 bases and 9 bases, in that order; junction bases with no gene match: 5. CDR3 coding DNA: TGTGCCATCAGCCGGACAGGGGTTAAAGCTTTCTTT. Translating it yields CAISRTGVKAFF.

As to this clonotype: The junction differs from germline at one of its ends, possibly a read error. The CDR3 is CATSKELSGGAAITYTDAQYF. Here the CDR3 DNA reads TGTGCCACCAGCAAGGAACTTAGCGGGGGAGCAGCCATCACTTACACAGATGCGCAGTATTTT. The chain couples TRBV15 to TRBJ2-3; 9 nucleotides match TRBD2. Germline V gene sequence: CDR1 LNHNV, CDR2 YYDKDF (reference sequence). The CDR3 contains 21 residues.

The rearrangement uses TRBV28 and TRBJ2-3; 8 bases map to TRBD2. CDR3 length: 15 amino acids. Trimming cost V 5 bases and J 0 bases; bases outside gene matches: 4. Germline V gene sequence: CDR1 MDHEN, CDR2 SYDVKM. CDR3 bases: TGTGCCAGCAGTGGAGCTAGCGGGAGCACAGATACGCAGTATTTT. Protein: CASSGASGSTDTQYF.

The V call is TRBV13, the J call TRBJ2-1, with TRBD2 matching over 7 bases. After removal of 5 bases from V and 15 bases from J, the junction contained 10 bases not matched to a gene. CDR1 is PRHDT and CDR2 is FYEKMQ in the germline V gene (reference sequence). The CDR3 has 12 amino acids. In DNA, the CDR3 is TGTGCCAGCAGCCCAAACGGGGGGAGGGCGTTCTTC. Its translation is CASSPNGGRAFF.

The rearrangement joins TRBV11-2 to TRBJ2-7, with D perhaps TRBD1 or TRBD2 (6 bases each). The end of the DNA fits TRBJ2-5 better, so the J call may be wrong. Germline V lookup: CDR1 SGHAT, CDR2 FQNNGV. The CDR3 totals 13 residues. In DNA form, the CDR3 reads TGTGCCAGCAGCAGGGGGGTTAAGGAGACCCAGTACTTC. It encodes CASSRGVKETQYF.

In this sample, this clonotype turned up many times. This chain links TRBV21-1 with TRBJ2-1; no DNA check was done on the table's D call, TRBD1. TRBV21-1 is a pseudogene segment. The CDR3 is 16 residues long. The CDR3 DNA reads TGTGCCAGCAGCAAAGTACGCCCAGGGTGTTCCGATGAGCAGTTCTTC. It encodes CASSKVRPGCSDEQFF.

Concerning this clonotype: A read error may be the cause here, since a much bigger clone is one base away. V and J are TRBV7-8 and TRBJ1-6; D ambiguous. Germline V lookup: CDR1 SGHVS, CDR2 FQNEAQ. This CDR3 has 15 amino acids. The DNA of the CDR3 is TGTGCCAACAGCCCAGAGAGCTCCTATAATTCACCCCTCCACTTT. It specifies CANSPESSYNSPLHF.

V gene TRBV13 combines with J gene TRBJ2-1, with 9 bases lining up with TRBD1. The better agreement between TRBJ2-7 and the DNA end casts doubt on the J call. This CDR3 contains 16 residues. CDR1 is PRHDT, CDR2 FYEKMQ, per germline (reference sequence). The CDR3 DNA reads as TGTGCCAGCAGCTTAGGGAGACAGGGGGAAAACAATGAGCAGTACTTC. It codes for CASSLGRQGENNEQYF.

This chain connects TRBV6-2 or TRBV6-3 to TRBJ1-6; a weak D match, TRBD1 (5 bases). The CDR3 is 14 residues long. Germline V lookup: CDR1 MNHEY, CDR2 SVGEGT. The germline V and J ends were trimmed by 7 bases and 1 base, with 8 bases remaining between them. CDR3 in amino acids: CASNQGSYNSPLHF. CDR3 nucleotide sequence: TGTGCCAGCAACCAGGGATCCTATAATTCACCCCTCCACTTT.

About this clonotype itself: This may come from a read error, since a much larger clone is one base off. This sequence joins TRBV7-2 and TRBJ2-7; D unresolved. The CDR3 loop spans 14 amino acids. In germline, CDR1 is SGHTA, CDR2 FQGNSA. The CDR3 DNA is TGTGCCGGCAGTGCCGGAATAAGCTCCTACGAGCAGTACTTC. Translated: CAGSAGISSYEQYF.

This clonotype was observed a handful of times. The gene calls are TRBV11-3 and TRBJ2-2; a weak D match, TRBD1 (6 bases). V was shortened by 6 bases and J by 6 bases, with 8 bases between the two germline ends. The CDR3 covers 12 residues. Germline CDR1 SGHNT, CDR2 YENEEA. The CDR3 DNA is TGTGCCAGCAGTTGGACAGCCGGGGAGCTGTTTTTT. Translated: CASSWTAGELFF.

The gene calls are TRBV25-1 and TRBJ2-1; TRBD2 aligns across 7 bases. The CDR3 loop spans 16 amino acids. The V gene's germline CDR1 is MGHDK and CDR2 SYGVNS. V lost 4 bases and J lost 0; bases outside the gene matches: 6. CDR3 bases: TGTGCCAGCAGTGGGGATGCGGGAGTCTCCTACAATGAGCAGTTCTTC. This translates into CASSGDAGVSYNEQFF.

The gene calls are TRBV5-1 and TRBJ2-2; D is ambiguous. CDR1 and CDR2 (germline): SGHRS, YFSETQ. This CDR3 has 15 residues. V lost 0 bases and J lost 4, with 10 bases in between. As DNA, the CDR3 is TGCGCCAGCAGCTTGGGTGATGTGAGCACCGGGGAGCTGTTTTTT. Its translation: CASSLGDVSTGELFF.

This clonotype came up once. A read error may be the cause here, since a much bigger clone is one base away. For the CDR3, the DNA is TGTGCCAGCAGCGTCACCAGGGCCCCATGCAATGAGCAGTTCTTC. It codes for CASSVTRAPCNEQFF. J is TRBJ2-1 and V is TRBV11-2; D possibly corresponds to TRBD1 (5 bases). The CDR3 consists of 15 residues. The V and J ends lost 5 bases and 6 bases respectively, with 17 bases between them. Germline V gene data show CDR1 as SGHAT and CDR2 as FQNNGV. Based on the CDR3 plus reference TRBV11-2 and TRBJ2-1, the full variable domain is EAGVAQSPRYKIIEKRQSVAFWCNPISGHATLYWYQQILGQGPKLLIQFQNNGVVDDSQLPKDRFSAERLKGVDSTLKIQPAKLEDSAVYLCASSVTRAPCNEQFFGPGTRLTVL.

The sample holds a few counts of this clonotype. This chain joins TRBV6-1 and TRBJ2-5; D is uncertain. The CDR3 is 14 residues long. The germline V and J ends were trimmed by 4 bases and 4 bases, with 13 bases remaining between them. Per germline, CDR1 MNHNS and CDR2 SASEGT. Here the CDR3 DNA reads TGTGCCAGCAGTGGACCGTTCGGTCGAGAGACCCAGTACTTC. Encoded protein: CASSGPFGRETQYF.

V and J are TRBV28 and TRBJ2-7, with unresolved D. Trimming removed 9 bases at V and 3 bases at J, with 9 bases between. This CDR3 comprises 11 residues. CDR1 and CDR2 (germline): MDHEN, SYDVKM. Written as DNA, the CDR3 is TGTGCCAGTAAGGTCGACTACGAGCAGTACTTC. Protein product: CASKVDYEQYF.

This clonotype has more than one count but fewer than ten. The chain joins TRBV27 to TRBJ2-1; TRBD1 is a possible D gene (6 bases). Trimming removed 2 bases from V and 10 bases from J, with 15 bases in between. This CDR3 has 14 amino acids. The germline CDR1 and CDR2 sequences are MNHEY and SMNVEV (reference sequence). CDR3 nucleotides: TGTGCCAGCAGTTTAGGGGACACCCGGTGGGAGCAGTTCTTC. Its translation is CASSLGDTRWEQFF.

This chain links TRBV13 with TRBJ2-5; perhaps TRBD2 as D (5 bases). This CDR3 comprises 13 residues. V lost 5 bases and J lost 5, with 12 bases in between. Germline values: CDR1 PRHDT, CDR2 FYEKMQ (reference sequence). The CDR3 nucleotides read TGTGCCAGCAGCCCTCGGGAACGGGAGACCCAGTACTTC. This sequence encodes CASSPRERETQYF. The entire variable domain, with the rest obtained from reference TRBV13 and TRBJ2-5, is as follows: AAGVIQSPRHLIKEKRETATLKCYPIPRHDTVYWYQQGPGQDPQFLISFYEKMQSDKGSIPDRFSAQQFSDYHSELNMSSLELGDSALYFCASSPRERETQYFGPGTRLLVL.

The table lists this clonotype with a few counts. The genes are TRBV13 and TRBJ2-1; 15 positions match TRBD2. Trimming cost V 5 bases and J 0 bases; bases outside gene matches: 8. CDR1 is PRHDT, CDR2 FYEKMQ, per germline (reference sequence). The CDR3 length is 19 residues. The CDR3 DNA sequence: TGTGCCAGCAGCATAGCGGGACTAGCGGGGGGAAGCTCCTACAATGAGCAGTTCTTC. Translation gives CASSIAGLAGGSSYNEQFF.

Remarks on this clonotype: Given a much more abundant clone one base away, this may be a read error. The rearrangement uses TRBV7-3 and TRBJ2-3, with 8 bases lining up with TRBD2. J was trimmed by 1 base and V by 0 bases; bases with no gene match: 3. CDR3 length: 16 amino acids. The V gene's germline CDR1 is SGHTA and CDR2 FQGTGA. For the CDR3, the DNA is TGTGCCAGCAGCTTAACGACGGGGGGGCGCACAGATACGCAGTATTTT. This encodes CASSLTTGGRTDTQYF.

The V and J genes are TRBV15 and TRBJ1-2, with TRBD1 matching 11 bases. J gave up 0 bases and V 5 bases, and 14 bases lay outside the gene matches. From germline, CDR1 is LNHNV and CDR2 YYDKDF (reference sequence). The CDR3 has 19 amino acids. Here the CDR3 DNA reads TGTGCCACCAGCGGACTCGGGACAGGGGGGGCCCGAGCTAACTATGGCTACACCTTC. Translation: CATSGLGTGGARANYGYTF.

V is TRBV27 and J is TRBJ2-7; 7 nucleotides agree with TRBD1. Germline assignment: CDR1 MNHEY and CDR2 SMNVEV (reference sequence). V shed 2 bases and J 2 bases; nucleotides not matched to a gene: 6. The CDR3 is 15 amino acids. This chain's CDR3 is CASSLGGQSAYEQYF. CDR3 coding DNA: TGTGCCAGCAGTTTAGGGGGACAGTCGGCCTACGAGCAGTACTTC.

This chain links TRBV4-1 with TRBJ2-2, with 11 bases fitting TRBD2. Germline V gene data show CDR1 as MGHRA and CDR2 as YSYEKL. The CDR3 consists of 21 residues. V gave up 5 bases and J gave up 0 bases; unmatched junction bases: 17. The CDR3 loop is CASSAHVPGLAAKANTGELFF. CDR3 DNA: TGCGCCAGCAGCGCACATGTTCCGGGACTAGCGGCGAAAGCGAACACCGGGGAGCTGTTTTTT.

This chain connects TRBV27 to TRBJ1-2, with D tentatively TRBD1 (6 bases). Germline V CDR1 and CDR2: MNHEY, SMNVEV (reference sequence). V was clipped by 6 bases and J by 8 bases, with 19 bases between them. The CDR3 length is 14 residues. The CDR3 region has the DNA TGTGCCAGCAGCCCGGAGGACAGAACTAGAGGCTACACCTTC. It codes for CASSPEDRTRGYTF.

A few counts support this clonotype. The chain employs TRBV29-1 and TRBJ2-3; D possibly corresponds to TRBD2 (7 bases). This CDR3 has 14 amino acids. The V end lost 2 bases, the J end lost 1 base, and 10 bases lay between the germline ends. From germline, CDR1 is SQVTM and CDR2 ANQGSEA. The CDR3 sequence: CSVESGGRTDTQYF. In DNA form, the CDR3 reads TGCAGCGTTGAATCGGGGGGCCGCACAGATACGCAGTATTTT.